Each of the 17 T cell receptor beta chains below was sequenced from the same sample in a study of blood T cell repertoires in COVID-19. The assay was immunoSEQ multiplex PCR, and TCRdb's table has in-frame clones only and misses some. In the table there are 150,000 or so clones, roughly 86% of which are singletons. Input material: peripheral blood. The receptors were gathered from a woman aged 55 to 70 with acute or convalescent COVID-19.

The V call is TRBV7-9, the J call TRBJ1-2; D is perhaps TRBD1 (6 bases). The germline V and J ends were trimmed by 4 bases and 5 bases, with 8 bases remaining between them. The germline CDR1 and CDR2 sequences are SEHNR and FQNEAQ (reference sequence). The CDR3 is 12 amino acids. The CDR3 loop is CASSSTGYGYTF. CDR3 DNA sequence: TGTGCCAGCAGCTCTACAGGGTATGGCTACACCTTC.

The chain links TRBV7-2 to TRBJ2-3, with 7 bases aligning to TRBD1. The CDR3 length is 14 residues. Trimming at V came to 5 bases and at J to 4 bases, leaving 6 bases not matched to a gene. From germline, CDR1 is SGHTA and CDR2 FQGNSA. The CDR3 bases are TGTGCCAGCAGCCGGCTGAGGGGGCCAGATACGCAGTATTTT. It codes for CASSRLRGPDTQYF.

This chain uses TRBV21-1 with TRBJ1-2; TRBD1 is taken as the D call from the table, unchecked against the DNA. TRBV21-1 is listed as a pseudogene. CDR3 length: 16 amino acids. Written as DNA, the CDR3 is TGTGCCAGCAGCAGCAGCAGGAACAGGGCCGCCTATGGCTACACCTTC. It specifies CASSSSRNRAAYGYTF.

V gene TRBV19 combines with J gene TRBJ2-7; TRBD2 might be the D (6 bases). Germline CDR1 and CDR2: LNHDA and SQIVND (reference sequence). Trimming took off 1 base at V and 6 bases at J, with 10 bases between the two ends. This CDR3 has 13 residues. CDR3 sequence: CASSIGPSVEQYF. As DNA, the CDR3 is TGTGCCAGTAGTATAGGGCCTAGCGTCGAGCAGTACTTC.

This chain uses TRBV19 with TRBJ1-2; possibly TRBD1 for D (5 bases). This CDR3 has 12 residues. V was clipped by 9 bases and J by 6 bases, with 14 bases between them. Germline CDR1 and CDR2: LNHDA and SQIVND (reference sequence). The CDR3, as DNA: TGTGCCAGCCAGGGTCAGGCTGATGGCTACACCTTC. As protein: CASQGQADGYTF. The full variable domain, rest sourced from reference TRBV19 and TRBJ1-2, is DGGITQSPKYLFRKEGQNVTLSCEQNLNHDAMYWYRQDPGQGLRLIYYSQIVNDFQKGDIAEGYSVSREKKESFPLTVTSAQKNPTAFYLCASQGQADGYTFGSGTRLTVV.

The V call is TRBV2, the J call TRBJ1-5; no clear D gene. Looked up from germline, CDR1 is SNHLY and CDR2 is FYNNEI. This CDR3 is built from 16 residues. With 6 bases removed from V and 2 bases from J, the gap between germline ends came to 17 bases. The CDR3 DNA follows: TGTGCCAGCAGGGAGGGAGGGAGTAGGGGCAATCAGCCCCAGCATTTT. It codes for CASREGGSRGNQPQHF. The complete variable domain, with remaining parts taken from reference TRBV2 and TRBJ1-5, reads EPEVTQTPSHQVTQMGQEVILRCVPISNHLYFYWYRQILGQKVEFLVSFYNNEISEKSEIFDDQFSVERPDGSNFTLKIRSTKLEDSAMYFCASREGGSRGNQPQHFGDGTRLSIL.

The V gene is TRBV27, the J gene TRBJ2-4; D is ambiguous. Trimming removed 0 bases from V and 0 bases from J, with 6 bases in between. Per germline, CDR1 MNHEY and CDR2 SMNVEV (reference sequence). The CDR3 extends over 15 amino acids. CDR3 bases: TGTGCCAGCAGTTTATCCAGATTAGCCAAAAACATTCAGTACTTC. Protein sequence: CASSLSRLAKNIQYF.

In this sample, this clone turned up once. V is TRBV4-1 and J is TRBJ2-7; perhaps TRBD1 as D (5 bases). Germline loops: CDR1 MGHRA, CDR2 YSYEKL. The CDR3 extends over 14 amino acids. The ends were cut back, 1 base at V and 7 bases at J, with 14 bases in the middle. The CDR3 bases are TGCGCCAGCAGCCAAGGTAGGGCAGGGTTGGAGCAGTACTTC. Translated, it gives CASSQGRAGLEQYF.

The rearrangement joins TRBV3-1 (or the pseudogene TRBV3-2) to TRBJ2-7; 9 nucleotides line up with TRBD2. After removal of 3 bases from V and 5 bases from J, the junction contained 11 bases not matched to a gene. The CDR3 contains 16 residues. Germline V gives CDR1 LGHDT, CDR2 YNNKEL (reference sequence). CDR3 DNA sequence: TGTGCCAGCAGCCAGACTAGCGGACCCCGCAGGAACGAGCAGTACTTC. This codes for CASSQTSGPRRNEQYF.

The V gene is TRBV7-8, the J gene TRBJ2-2; no clear D. The CDR3 loop spans 15 amino acids. Per the germline V gene, CDR1 is SGHVS and CDR2 is FQNEAQ. Trimming cost V 1 base and J 2 bases, with 8 bases left between them. CDR3 DNA sequence: TGTGCCAGCAGCTTAGTTGGGCCAAACACCGGGGAGCTGTTTTTT. This codes for CASSLVGPNTGELFF. Drawing the rest from reference TRBV7-8 and TRBJ2-2, the complete variable domain is GAGVSQSPRYKVAKRGQDVALRCDPISGHVSLFWYQQALGQGPEFLTYFQNEAQLDKSGLPSDRFFAERPEGSVSTLKIQRTQQEDSAVYLCASSLVGPNTGELFFGEGSRLTVL.

V gene TRBV11-2 combines with J gene TRBJ2-5; a weak D match, TRBD2 (5 bases). Germline V gene lookup returns CDR1 SGHAT and CDR2 FQNNGV. The CDR3 runs 15 residues. Trimming stripped 4 bases from V and 7 bases from J, with 19 bases between. The CDR3 coding sequence is TGTGCCAGCAGCTCCCCAATGGACGTTGGAGGGACCCAGTACTTC. It codes for CASSSPMDVGGTQYF. Filled out from reference TRBV11-2 and TRBJ2-5, the complete variable domain reads EAGVAQSPRYKIIEKRQSVAFWCNPISGHATLYWYQQILGQGPKLLIQFQNNGVVDDSQLPKDRFSAERLKGVDSTLKIQPAKLEDSAVYLCASSSPMDVGGTQYFGPGTRLLVL.

DNA for the CDR3: TGTGCCAGCAGCCCTATTAGCAATCAGCCCCAGCATTTT. Translating gives CASSPISNQPQHF. This chain links TRBV28 with TRBJ1-5; D remains unclear. The CDR3 loop spans 13 amino acids. V lost 6 bases and J lost 0, with 6 bases in between. CDR1 and CDR2 (germline): MDHEN, SYDVKM.

The V gene is TRBV4-2, the J gene TRBJ2-1, with 7 bases matching TRBD2. Germline V CDR1 and CDR2: LGHNA, YNFKEQ. CDR3 length: 16 residues. V shed 0 bases and J 0 bases; nucleotides not matched to a gene: 2. The DNA of the CDR3 is TGTGCCAGCAGCCAAGAAGCGGGAAACTCCTACAATGAGCAGTTCTTC. Protein sequence: CASSQEAGNSYNEQFF.

V usage is TRBV2 and J usage is TRBJ2-3, with 13 bases that match TRBD2. The CDR3 contains 16 residues. J was trimmed by 3 bases and V by 4 bases; bases with no gene match: 4. Germline V gene data show CDR1 as SNHLY and CDR2 as FYNNEI. The CDR3 spells CASSATSGGATDTQYF. DNA for the CDR3: TGTGCCAGCAGTGCTACTAGCGGGGGGGCTACAGATACGCAGTATTTT.

This chain links TRBV4-2 with TRBJ1-6, with TRBD1 identical over 7 bases. V lost 2 bases to trimming and J lost 7 bases; unmatched junction nucleotides: 5. Germline assignment: CDR1 LGHNA and CDR2 YNFKEQ. This CDR3 region has 15 residues. The CDR3 here is CASSQTGALNSPLHF. The CDR3 DNA reads TGTGCCAGCAGCCAAACAGGGGCCCTAAATTCACCCCTCCACTTT.

The rearrangement uses TRBV19 and TRBJ2-3, with 7 bases matching TRBD2. The CDR3 has 14 amino acids. V shed 5 bases and J 3 bases; nucleotides not matched to a gene: 5. Per germline, CDR1 LNHDA and CDR2 SQIVND (reference sequence). The CDR3 sequence: CASSGTISTDTQYF. CDR3 coding DNA: TGTGCCAGTAGTGGGACTATCTCTACAGATACGCAGTATTTT.

The V and J genes are TRBV5-1 and TRBJ1-1, with a weak D call TRBD1 (5 bases). This CDR3 is 14 amino acids long. In germline, CDR1 is SGHRS, CDR2 YFSETQ. V lost 0 bases, J lost 5 bases, and 11 bases lay in between. CDR3 residues: CASSLGRVVTEAFF. The CDR3 DNA reads as TGCGCCAGCAGCTTGGGCAGGGTGGTTACTGAAGCTTTCTTT.